This T cell receptor beta chain was observed in a study of Graves' ophthalmopathy and Graves' hyperthyroidism. Overall study: The authors collected peripheral blood at initial diagnosis, before any treatment.

Study-wide results and limits: Sensitivity reached 85% to 90% and specificity almost 83% for a 13-signature model separating ophthalmopathy from stable hyperthyroidism.

This clonotype was detected ten times or more. Its target is unknown. TCR beta CDR3 amplification used RNA transcripts. HTBI primers were employed in first-round RT-PCR, then a second-round multiplex PCR followed. TCRdb analysed the multiplex PCR reads with MiXCR anew, one entry per CDR3 protein. The profile shows about 210,000 distinct CDR3 sequences, roughly 29% of them singletons. V gave up 2 bases and J gave up 0 bases; unmatched junction bases: 7. The CDR3 length is 15 residues. CDR1 is SQVTM and CDR2 is ANQGSEA in the germline V gene. This TCR derives from a man aged 45-65 years with Graves' ophthalmopathy. The sample consisted of peripheral blood. The chain employs TRBV29-1 and TRBJ2-7; 7 nucleotides agree with TRBD1. This CDR3 is CSVELAGTASYEQYF. CDR3 bases: TGCAGCGTTGAACTCGCCGGGACAGCCTCCTACGAGCAGTACTTC.